The 16 T cell receptor beta chains below were found in one sample sequenced in a study of cytomegalovirus exposure and HLA in healthy donors. PCR involved 60 Vbeta and 13 Jbeta primers. Clones were sequenced by immunoSEQ multiplex PCR, and TCRdb holds only the in-frame ones, with some missing. The sample includes about 70,000 clones. Sequenced: PBMCs. The receptors were sampled from a woman younger than 45 in good health and CMV-seronegative.

This chain connects TRBV6-5 to TRBJ1-6; D is uncertain. The V and J ends lost 2 bases and 0 bases respectively, with 8 bases between them. This CDR3 contains 16 residues. Per the germline V gene, CDR1 is MNHEY and CDR2 is SVGAGI. The DNA of the CDR3 is TGTGCCAGCAGTTACCCCCGGGGCTCCTATAATTCACCCCTCCACTTT. Amino acids: CASSYPRGSYNSPLHF.

The chain uses TRBV7-6 and TRBJ1-6, with TRBD1 as a possible D gene (5 bases). The V gene lost 4 bases and the J gene lost 6 bases, with 13 bases spanning the gap. The V gene's germline CDR1 is SGHVS and CDR2 FNYEAQ. CDR3 size: 15 residues. The CDR3 region is CASSSQAGGNSPLHF. The CDR3 nucleotides are TGTGCCAGCAGCTCACAAGCGGGGGGTAATTCACCCCTCCACTTT.

V gene TRBV25-1 combines with J gene TRBJ2-7; tentatively, D is TRBD1 (5 bases). The CDR3 runs 14 residues. Germline CDR1 reads MGHDK; CDR2 reads SYGVNS. V lost 3 bases, J lost 4 bases, and 13 bases lay in between. CDR3: CASSDRVGAYEQYF. Written as DNA, the CDR3 is TGTGCCAGCAGTGACAGGGTGGGTGCTTACGAGCAGTACTTC.

The genes are TRBV6-1 and TRBJ1-2; D might be TRBD1 (6 bases). The CDR3 loop spans 14 amino acids. V was trimmed by 3 bases and J by 4 bases, leaving 12 bases between them. Germline V gene data show CDR1 as MNHNS and CDR2 as SASEGT. CDR3 protein: CASSDLGRGYGYTF. The CDR3 DNA reads as TGTGCCAGCAGTGATTTAGGCAGGGGCTATGGCTACACCTTC.

The V and J genes are TRBV2 and TRBJ1-2; possibly TRBD1 for D (5 bases). This CDR3 is built from 13 residues. CDR1 SNHLY and CDR2 FYNNEI come from the germline V gene. Trimming pared 7 bases from V and 3 bases from J, leaving 12 bases between. CDR3 residues: CASNDRGDYGYTF. The CDR3 bases are TGTGCCAGCAACGACCGGGGGGACTATGGCTACACCTTC. Full variable domain (outside the CDR3, taken from reference TRBV2 and TRBJ1-2): EPEVTQTPSHQVTQMGQEVILRCVPISNHLYFYWYRQILGQKVEFLVSFYNNEISEKSEIFDDQFSVERPDGSNFTLKIRSTKLEDSAMYFCASNDRGDYGYTFGSGTRLTVV.

This chain uses TRBV19 with TRBJ1-2; TRBD1 is a possible D gene (5 bases). The CDR3 runs 17 residues. The germline V and J ends were trimmed by 4 bases and 0 bases, with 18 bases remaining between them. Per germline, CDR1 LNHDA and CDR2 SQIVND (reference sequence). The CDR3 region is CASSTPPRRGSNYGYTF. The DNA for the CDR3 is TGTGCCAGTAGTACCCCACCCCGAAGGGGTTCTAACTATGGCTACACCTTC. The whole variable domain, remainder taken from reference TRBV19 and TRBJ1-2, is DGGITQSPKYLFRKEGQNVTLSCEQNLNHDAMYWYRQDPGQGLRLIYYSQIVNDFQKGDIAEGYSVSREKKESFPLTVTSAQKNPTAFYLCASSTPPRRGSNYGYTFGSGTRLTVV.

V usage is TRBV30 and J usage is TRBJ2-1, with 10 nucleotides matching TRBD2. V shed 1 base and J 10 bases; nucleotides not matched to a gene: 4. CDR1 is GTSNPN, CDR2 SVGIG, per germline (reference sequence). The CDR3 contains 13 residues. CDR3 loop: CAWSALLAGEQFF. CDR3 coding DNA: TGTGCCTGGAGTGCCCTACTAGCGGGAGAGCAGTTCTTC.

This chain links TRBV5-1 with TRBJ2-5, with TRBD2 matching 8 bases. V gave up 4 bases and J gave up 7 bases; unmatched junction bases: 12. CDR3 length: 15 amino acids. The germline gives CDR1 SGHRS, CDR2 YFSETQ. The CDR3 region is CASSTVQAGGGTQYF. CDR3 coding DNA: TGCGCCAGCAGCACCGTCCAGGCGGGAGGAGGGACCCAGTACTTC.

The V call is TRBV10-3, the J call TRBJ2-5; 7 nucleotides line up with TRBD1. The V gene end was trimmed by 10 bases and the J gene end by 0 bases; junction bases not matched to a gene: 8. Germline V gene data show CDR1 as ENHRY and CDR2 as SYGVKD. The CDR3 consists of 14 residues. CDR3 sequence: CATLGQSNQETQYF. In nucleotides, the CDR3 is TGTGCCACCTTGGGACAGTCCAACCAAGAGACCCAGTACTTC.

The J gene is TRBJ2-7, the V gene TRBV4-3; the match to TRBD1 covers 9 bases. The trim removed 3 bases at V and 13 bases at J, leaving 13 bases unmatched. Germline CDR1 LGHNA, CDR2 YSLEER. The CDR3 extends over 14 amino acids. CDR3 residues: CASSHTTGGKDKYF. Written as DNA, the CDR3 is TGCGCCAGCAGCCACACGACAGGGGGGAAGGACAAATACTTC.

This sequence joins TRBV5-1 and TRBJ2-4, with D possibly TRBD1 on 6 matching bases. CDR3 length equals 17 residues. V was cut by 7 bases and J by 0 bases, with 20 bases left in between. Germline CDR1 reads SGHRS; CDR2 reads YFSETQ. The CDR3 sequence is CASGPGTLSLAKNIQYF. For the CDR3, the DNA is TGCGCCAGCGGGCCCGGGACACTCTCGCTAGCCAAAAACATTCAGTACTTC.

The genes are TRBV6-4 and TRBJ2-3; TRBD2 matches at 10 bases. Trimming at V came to 4 bases and at J to 2 bases, leaving 6 bases not matched to a gene. Germline values: CDR1 MRHNA, CDR2 SNTAGT. The CDR3 length is 16 residues. This CDR3 reads CASSAPAGGHTDTQYF. The CDR3 nucleotides read TGTGCCAGCAGTGCCCCAGCGGGAGGGCACACAGATACGCAGTATTTT.

CDR3: CASSDLQGAGGYTF. In DNA form, the CDR3 reads TGTGCCAGCAGTGACCTACAGGGGGCAGGTGGCTACACCTTC. The chain joins TRBV6-1 to TRBJ1-2; 9 bases are a match to TRBD1. V was clipped by 3 bases and J by 7 bases; unmatched bases: 6. The CDR3 extends over 14 amino acids. The germline V gene encodes CDR1 MNHNS and CDR2 SASEGT.

J is TRBJ1-2 and V is TRBV9; D possibly corresponds to TRBD1 (5 bases). V was trimmed by 1 base and J by 6 bases, leaving 10 bases between them. Germline CDR1 SGDLS, CDR2 YYNGEE. This CDR3 contains 13 residues. As DNA, the CDR3 is TGTGCCAGCAGCGTACTGGAGGGGAATGGCTACACCTTC. Encoded protein: CASSVLEGNGYTF.

V is TRBV19 and J is TRBJ2-7, with 7 positions matching TRBD2. The CDR3 covers 15 residues. Germline CDR1 LNHDA, CDR2 SQIVND (reference sequence). After removal of 3 bases from V and 1 base from J, the junction contained 6 bases not matched to a gene. This chain's CDR3 is CASSIGGGPSYEQYF. The CDR3 DNA follows: TGTGCCAGTAGTATTGGGGGGGGACCATCCTACGAGCAGTACTTC. The entire variable domain, with the rest obtained from reference TRBV19 and TRBJ2-7, is as follows: DGGITQSPKYLFRKEGQNVTLSCEQNLNHDAMYWYRQDPGQGLRLIYYSQIVNDFQKGDIAEGYSVSREKKESFPLTVTSAQKNPTAFYLCASSIGGGPSYEQYFGPGTRLTVT.

The rearrangement joins TRBV30 to TRBJ1-5, with D perhaps TRBD1 (5 bases). The CDR3 spans 15 residues. V shed 4 bases and J shed 3 bases, with 16 bases lying between them. The germline V gene encodes CDR1 GTSNPN and CDR2 SVGIG (reference sequence). CDR3 residues: CAWTSLPGLNQPQHF. The CDR3 nucleotides read TGTGCCTGGACTAGCTTACCGGGACTCAATCAGCCCCAGCATTTT.